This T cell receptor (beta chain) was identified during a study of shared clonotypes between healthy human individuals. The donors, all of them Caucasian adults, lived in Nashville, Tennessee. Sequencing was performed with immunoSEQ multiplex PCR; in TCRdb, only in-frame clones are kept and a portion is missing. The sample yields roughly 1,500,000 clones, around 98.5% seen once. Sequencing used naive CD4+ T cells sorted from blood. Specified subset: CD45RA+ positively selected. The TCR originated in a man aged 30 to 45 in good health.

The CDR3 loop is CASSNRDILREQFF. The CDR3 coding sequence is TGTGCCAGCAGCAACCGGGACATCCTTCGTGAGCAGTTCTTC. The J gene is TRBJ2-1, the V gene TRBV6-5; the D gene is possibly TRBD1 (6 bases). This CDR3 is built from 14 residues. The V end lost 6 bases, the J end lost 9 bases, and 18 bases lay between the germline ends. CDR1 is MNHEY and CDR2 is SVGAGI in the germline V gene.